One and the same sample provided the 12 T cell receptor beta chains below, sequenced in a study of cytomegalovirus exposure and HLA in healthy donors. PCR amplification relied on 60 Vbeta primers (plus 13 Jbeta primers). The table came from immunoSEQ multiplex PCR; TCRdb's copy has only in-frame clones and leaves some out. This table holds around 120,000 clones, approximately 85% found once. The sequencing input was PBMCs. These receptors came from a boy younger than 18 in good health and CMV-seronegative.

This chain joins TRBV11-2 and TRBJ1-2; no clear D. V lost 0 bases and J 5 bases, leaving 13 bases between the germline ends. Germline V lookup: CDR1 SGHAT, CDR2 FQNNGV. The CDR3 totals 15 residues. The CDR3 region is CASSLEWAGQYGYTF. In DNA form, the CDR3 reads TGTGCCAGCAGCTTAGAGTGGGCAGGCCAATATGGCTACACCTTC.

V gene TRBV5-4 combines with J gene TRBJ2-3, with TRBD1 identical over 7 bases. Germline V CDR1 and CDR2: SGHNT, YYREEE (reference sequence). This CDR3 has 16 residues. J lost 4 bases, V lost 4 bases, and 12 bases had no gene match. The CDR3 DNA reads TGTGCCAGCAGCCCTAAACCGGGACAGATATCAGATACGCAGTATTTT. Amino acid sequence: CASSPKPGQISDTQYF.

The CDR3 DNA sequence: TGTGCCAGTAGTATGGGGATCGCAACAGGGATTAATGAAAAACTGTTTTTT. This codes for CASSMGIATGINEKLFF. This chain links TRBV19 with TRBJ1-4, with D tentatively TRBD1 (6 bases). The V end was cut by 3 bases, the J end by 4 bases, with 18 bases between. CDR1 and CDR2 (germline): LNHDA, SQIVND (reference sequence). The CDR3 is made up of 17 amino acids. Full variable domain (outside the CDR3, taken from reference TRBV19 and TRBJ1-4): DGGITQSPKYLFRKEGQNVTLSCEQNLNHDAMYWYRQDPGQGLRLIYYSQIVNDFQKGDIAEGYSVSREKKESFPLTVTSAQKNPTAFYLCASSMGIATGINEKLFFGSGTQLSVL.

This clone was detected only once. One junction end disagrees with the germline gene, perhaps due to a read error. The DNA for the CDR3 is TGTGCCAGCAATCCTCGGGGGTTTTCCCCTTATGGCTACCCCTTC. Residues: CASNPRGFSPYGYPF. The V gene is TRBV5-6, the J gene TRBJ1-2; maybe TRBD1 (5 bases). Germline V gene data show CDR1 as SGHDT and CDR2 as YYEEEE. The CDR3 sequence is 15 residues long.

The V gene is TRBV5-4, the J gene TRBJ1-4, with 8 bases aligning to TRBD1. Per the germline V gene, CDR1 is SGHNT and CDR2 is YYREEE (reference sequence). V was clipped by 2 bases and J by 0 bases; unmatched bases: 3. This CDR3 spans 16 amino acids. The CDR3 sequence: CASSFTGGSTNEKLFF. Here the CDR3 DNA reads TGTGCCAGCAGCTTTACAGGGGGATCAACTAATGAAAAACTGTTTTTT.

The chain employs TRBV7-3 and TRBJ2-2; TRBD2 aligns across 8 bases. V gave up 0 bases and J gave up 2 bases; unmatched junction bases: 2. CDR3 length: 16 residues. Germline V CDR1 and CDR2: SGHTA, FQGTGA. The CDR3 sequence: CASSLTSGGNTGELFF. The CDR3 coding sequence is TGTGCCAGCAGCTTAACCAGCGGGGGTAACACCGGGGAGCTGTTTTTT.

This clone was found a few times. The chain joins TRBV30 to TRBJ2-1; D call uncertain. CDR1 GTSNPN and CDR2 SVGIG come from the germline V gene (reference sequence). V lost 0 bases, J lost 8 bases, and 5 bases lay in between. The CDR3 spans 11 residues. CDR3 residues: CAWSVLDEQFF. The CDR3 nucleotides are TGTGCCTGGAGTGTACTGGATGAGCAGTTCTTC.

The V call is TRBV6-6, the J call TRBJ1-5, with TRBD1 matching over 7 bases. Germline CDR1 and CDR2: MNHNY and SVGAGI (reference sequence). J was trimmed by 6 bases and V by 4 bases; bases with no gene match: 9. This CDR3 contains 15 residues. The CDR3 DNA follows: TGTGCCAGCAGTTTTTTTCGACAGGGCGGTCAGCCCCAGCATTTT. Translated, it gives CASSFFRQGGQPQHF.

CDR3 nucleotides: TGTGCCAGCAGTGGACAGGGTGAGCTCTTAATAGGTGTCTCGACCTATGGCTACACCTTC. This codes for CASSGQGELLIGVSTYGYTF. The rearrangement joins TRBV6-1 to TRBJ1-2, with TRBD1 identical over 7 bases. The V segment lost 4 bases and the J segment 4 bases; nucleotides outside the gene matches: 24. The CDR3 runs to 20 residues. CDR1 and CDR2 from the germline V gene are MNHNS and SASEGT.

The chain carries TRBV7-9 and TRBJ2-7, with 7 bases matching TRBD1. This CDR3 has 14 residues. Germline V lookup: CDR1 SEHNR, CDR2 FQNEAQ (reference sequence). The V gene end was trimmed by 3 bases and the J gene end by 4 bases; junction bases not matched to a gene: 6. The CDR3 sequence: CASSLTGKAYEQYF. In nucleotides, the CDR3 is TGTGCCAGCAGCTTGACAGGGAAGGCTTACGAGCAGTACTTC.

The V and J genes are TRBV7-3 and TRBJ2-1; D may be TRBD2 (7 bases). Looked up from germline, CDR1 is SGHTA and CDR2 is FQGTGA. Between the trimmed V and J ends, which lost 5 bases and 4 bases, there was a span of 18 bases. The CDR3 has 16 amino acids. CDR3 sequence (DNA): TGTGCCAGCAGCCCTCAGGAGGGGGGGGGATACAATGAGCAGTTCTTC. It encodes CASSPQEGGGYNEQFF.

The rearrangement links TRBV7-8 to TRBJ2-7; D may be TRBD1 (6 bases). Trimming removed 2 bases at V and 12 bases at J, with 14 bases between. The CDR3 is made up of 12 amino acids. Germline-derived CDR1 and CDR2 are SGHVS and FQNEAQ. The CDR3 DNA reads as TGTGCCAGCAGCTTATTGGACAGCCCCCGGTACTTC. This translates into CASSLLDSPRYF.